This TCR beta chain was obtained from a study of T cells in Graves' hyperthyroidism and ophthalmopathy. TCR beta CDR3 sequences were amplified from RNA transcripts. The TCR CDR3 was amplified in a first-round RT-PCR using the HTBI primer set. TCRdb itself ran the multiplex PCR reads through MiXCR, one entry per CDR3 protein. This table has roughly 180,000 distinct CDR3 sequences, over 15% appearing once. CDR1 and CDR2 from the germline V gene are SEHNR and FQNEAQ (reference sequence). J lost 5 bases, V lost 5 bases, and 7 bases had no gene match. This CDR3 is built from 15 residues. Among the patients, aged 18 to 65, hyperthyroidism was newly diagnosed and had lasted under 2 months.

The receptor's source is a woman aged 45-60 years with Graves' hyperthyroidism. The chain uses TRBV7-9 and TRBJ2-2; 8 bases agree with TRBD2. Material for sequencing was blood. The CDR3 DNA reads TGTGCCAGCAGCAGACCCGGCGGGGGGACCGGGGAGCTGTTTTTT. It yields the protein CASSRPGGGTGELFF.